These 14 T cell receptor beta chains share one sample of origin, sequenced in a study of T cell clonotyping in hematopoietic cell transplantation. Profiling relied on immunoSEQ multiplex PCR, and the TCRdb table lists in-frame clones only, not all of them. The data hold roughly 44,000 clones, with roughly 96% observed a single time. The material sequenced was peripheral blood mononuclear cells. These TCRs come from a man aged 30-40 years in good health. Some clones in this sample may be carry-over from other donors' samples.

V is TRBV5-1 and J is TRBJ2-5; D call uncertain. CDR1 and CDR2 (germline): SGHRS, YFSETQ. The V and J ends lost 1 base and 2 bases respectively, with 3 bases between them. The CDR3 loop spans 12 amino acids. The CDR3 nucleotides read TGCGCCAGCAGCTTGACGCAAGAGACCCAGTACTTC. Its translation is CASSLTQETQYF.

This clone appeared a single time. The rearrangement joins TRBV7-8 to TRBJ2-1, with a tentative D call TRBD1 (7 bases). Germline V gives CDR1 SGHVS, CDR2 FQNEAQ. This CDR3 is built from 16 residues. The ends were cut back, 5 bases at V and 2 bases at J, with 16 bases in the middle. CDR3 DNA sequence: TGTGCCAGCAGCGTCTACAGGGGAGGCACCTACAATGAGCAGTTCTTC. Residues: CASSVYRGGTYNEQFF.

The chain uses TRBV5-4 and TRBJ1-1; D is perhaps TRBD1 (5 bases). The CDR3 totals 14 residues. The germline CDR1 and CDR2 sequences are SGHNT and YYREEE (reference sequence). Trimming removed 4 bases from V and 3 bases from J, with 13 bases in between. Written as DNA, the CDR3 is TGTGCCAGCAGCGGAGGGCAGGGTCACACTGAAGCTTTCTTT. Protein product: CASSGGQGHTEAFF.

This sequence joins TRBV19 and TRBJ1-1; 7 bases line up with TRBD1. V lost 5 bases and J lost 5; bases outside the gene matches: 11. CDR1 and CDR2 (germline): LNHDA, SQIVND (reference sequence). The CDR3 has 15 amino acids. CDR3 nucleotide sequence: TGTGCCAGTAGTCTCAAGAGGGGGCTGCTGACTGAAGCTTTCTTT. Its translation: CASSLKRGLLTEAFF.

This chain joins TRBV19 and TRBJ2-5; D is uncertain. Per germline, CDR1 LNHDA and CDR2 SQIVND (reference sequence). The CDR3 contains 12 residues. The V end was cut by 1 base, the J end by 4 bases, with 4 bases between. CDR3 loop: CASSIGRETQYF. Here the CDR3 DNA reads TGTGCCAGTAGTATAGGGAGAGAGACCCAGTACTTC. The full variable domain, its missing parts supplied by reference TRBV19 and TRBJ2-5, is DGGITQSPKYLFRKEGQNVTLSCEQNLNHDAMYWYRQDPGQGLRLIYYSQIVNDFQKGDIAEGYSVSREKKESFPLTVTSAQKNPTAFYLCASSIGRETQYFGPGTRLLVL.

CDR3 region: CAWGSYAEAFF. The CDR3 DNA sequence: TGTGCCTGGGGGAGCTACGCTGAAGCTTTCTTT. This chain joins TRBV30 and TRBJ1-1; D call uncertain. This CDR3 is built from 11 residues. Trimming took off 5 bases at V and 6 bases at J, with 10 bases between the two ends. Per germline, CDR1 GTSNPN and CDR2 SVGIG (reference sequence).

The J gene is TRBJ2-1, the V gene TRBV7-8; D perhaps matches TRBD1 (5 bases). V was clipped by 9 bases and J by 8 bases, with 11 bases between them. CDR1 is SGHVS and CDR2 is FQNEAQ in the germline V gene. This CDR3 has 11 residues. The CDR3 reads CASSLGDEQFF. For the CDR3, the DNA is TGTGCCAGTTCCTTAGGGGATGAGCAGTTCTTC.

The genes are TRBV6-5 and TRBJ2-5, with D hard to call. Germline CDR1 reads MNHEY; CDR2 reads SVGAGI. The CDR3 runs 12 residues. Trimming shortened V by 7 bases and J by 1 base, and 7 bases separated the two germline ends. In nucleotides, the CDR3 is TGTGCCAGCATGGGGATCCAAGAGACCCAGTACTTC. It encodes CASMGIQETQYF.

This clone has a single count. This chain uses TRBV19 with TRBJ1-2; D unresolved. CDR1 and CDR2 (germline): LNHDA, SQIVND (reference sequence). This CDR3 is built from 15 residues. V lost 4 bases to trimming and J lost 3 bases, with 15 bases between them. DNA of the CDR3: TGTGCCAGTAGTAGTACTATCAGGAATGACTATGGCTACACCTTC. Amino acids: CASSSTIRNDYGYTF.

This chain uses TRBV4-1 with TRBJ1-1, with TRBD1 as a possible D gene (5 bases). This CDR3 is 15 amino acids long. Per the germline V gene, CDR1 is MGHRA and CDR2 is YSYEKL. V was shortened by 3 bases and J by 1 base, with 12 bases between the two germline ends. This chain's CDR3 is CASSQATGGNTEAFF. The DNA of the CDR3 is TGCGCCAGCAGCCAGGCAACGGGGGGGAACACTGAAGCTTTCTTT.

The chain couples TRBV11-2 to TRBJ2-6, with D possibly being TRBD2 (6 bases). Per germline, CDR1 SGHAT and CDR2 FQNNGV. The V end was cut by 5 bases, the J end by 0 bases, with 8 bases between. The CDR3 sequence is 15 residues long. CDR3 loop: CASSMRGSGANVLTF. For the CDR3, the DNA is TGTGCCAGCAGCATGCGGGGCTCTGGGGCCAACGTCCTGACTTTC. The full variable domain, its missing parts supplied by reference TRBV11-2 and TRBJ2-6, is EAGVAQSPRYKIIEKRQSVAFWCNPISGHATLYWYQQILGQGPKLLIQFQNNGVVDDSQLPKDRFSAERLKGVDSTLKIQPAKLEDSAVYLCASSMRGSGANVLTFGAGSRLTVL.

The chain couples TRBV5-1 to TRBJ1-2, with 12 bases aligning to TRBD1. V shed 4 bases, J shed 8 bases, and the junction held 3 bases outside the gene matches. This CDR3 has 13 residues. Looked up from germline, CDR1 is SGHRS and CDR2 is YFSETQ. CDR3 coding DNA: TGCGCCAGCAGCCCGGGGACAGGGGGCGGCTACACCTTC. Translating gives CASSPGTGGGYTF. Looking up the rest from reference TRBV5-1 and TRBJ1-2 gives the full variable domain: KAGVTQTPRYLIKTRGQQVTLSCSPISGHRSVSWYQQTPGQGLQFLFEYFSETQRNKGNFPGRFSGRQFSNSRSEMNVSTLELGDSALYLCASSPGTGGGYTFGSGTRLTVV.

The rearrangement uses TRBV27 and TRBJ2-2; the match to TRBD1 covers 7 bases. Unmatched junction bases numbered 10, after V lost 5 bases and J lost 4 bases. The CDR3 is 16 amino acids. Germline assignment: CDR1 MNHEY and CDR2 SMNVEV (reference sequence). DNA of the CDR3: TGTGCCAGCAGTCCCAGACAGGGATCGAGCACCGGGGAGCTGTTTTTT. This codes for CASSPRQGSSTGELFF.

J is TRBJ2-1 and V is TRBV19; 12 bases fit TRBD2. This CDR3 is built from 15 residues. V lost 7 bases, J lost 4 bases, and 5 bases stayed unmatched. Germline assignment: CDR1 LNHDA and CDR2 SQIVND (reference sequence). The CDR3 is CASTMGTSGYNEQFF. DNA of the CDR3: TGTGCCAGTACCATGGGGACTAGCGGGTACAATGAGCAGTTCTTC.